Shown below are 17 T cell receptor beta chains from a single sample sequenced in a study of T cells in Graves' hyperthyroidism and ophthalmopathy. Using RNA transcripts as the source, TCR beta CDR3 regions were amplified. The HTBI primer set drove a first-round RT-PCR of the TCR CDR3. MiXCR, applied by TCRdb to the multiplex PCR reads, yields one record per CDR3 protein. The sample includes 350,000 or so distinct CDR3 sequences, 21% of them seen just once. Sequencing used blood. Every receptor here comes from a woman in her 50s with Graves' hyperthyroidism.

The rearrangement links TRBV10-2 to TRBJ1-1; D ambiguous. This CDR3 region has 14 residues. In germline, CDR1 is WSHSY, CDR2 SAAADI. Trimming cost V 1 base and J 3 bases, with 9 bases left between them. CDR3 coding DNA: TGCGCCAGCAGTGAGTATGGTGTTGACACTGAAGCTTTCTTT. Its translation is CASSEYGVDTEAFF.

This clonotype was seen many times. The J gene is TRBJ2-7, the V gene TRBV5-6; D gene ambiguous. Between the trimmed V and J ends, which lost 0 bases and 7 bases, there was a span of 17 bases. The CDR3 sequence is 15 residues long. Germline-derived CDR1 and CDR2 are SGHDT and YYEEEE. The CDR3 protein is CASSLARLGPKEQYF. CDR3 coding DNA: TGTGCCAGCAGCTTGGCCCGTTTGGGCCCCAAGGAGCAGTACTTC.

In its sample, this clonotype was seen many times. The V and J genes are TRBV15 and TRBJ1-1; maybe TRBD1 (6 bases). This CDR3 has 14 residues. V was trimmed by 0 bases and J by 7 bases, leaving 12 bases between them. The germline CDR1 and CDR2 sequences are LNHNV and YYDKDF (reference sequence). CDR3: CATSREVGQIEAFF. CDR3 nucleotides: TGTGCCACCAGCAGAGAGGTAGGACAGATTGAAGCTTTCTTT.

This clonotype showed up many times. The chain combines TRBV7-2 with TRBJ2-1, with 8 bases that match TRBD2. The CDR3 length is 18 residues. V was clipped by 5 bases and J by 7 bases; unmatched bases: 19. From germline, CDR1 is SGHTA and CDR2 FQGNSA. Written as DNA, the CDR3 is TGTGCCAGCAGCGCAAATCGACCGGGACTAGGGGCCCGAAATGAGCAGTTCTTC. This gives the protein CASSANRPGLGARNEQFF. Based on the CDR3 plus reference TRBV7-2 and TRBJ2-1, the full variable domain is GAGVSQSPSNKVTEKGKDVELRCDPISGHTALYWYRQSLGQGLEFLIYFQGNSAPDKSGLPSDRFSAERTGGSVSTLTIQRTQQEDSAVYLCASSANRPGLGARNEQFFGPGTRLTVL.

This rearrangement joins TRBV6-5 to TRBJ1-1, with D uncertain. V was cut by 2 bases and J by 3 bases, with 4 bases left in between. From germline, CDR1 is MNHEY and CDR2 SVGAGI. CDR3 length: 12 amino acids. DNA of the CDR3: TGTGCCAGCAGTTACGAGTACACTGAAGCTTTCTTT. Amino acids: CASSYEYTEAFF.

The genes are TRBV7-6 and TRBJ2-3; the match to TRBD2 covers 9 bases. CDR1 and CDR2 (germline): SGHVS, FNYEAQ. J lost 5 bases, V lost 4 bases, and 10 bases had no gene match. The CDR3 consists of 16 residues. CDR3 coding DNA: TGTGCCAGCAGCTCCCACGCGGGGGGGCGTGGAGATACGCAGTATTTT. It specifies CASSSHAGGRGDTQYF.

The chain combines TRBV10-3 with TRBJ1-1; no clear D gene. This CDR3 contains 11 residues. The V and J ends lost 4 bases and 8 bases respectively, with 8 bases between them. Looked up from germline, CDR1 is ENHRY and CDR2 is SYGVKD. The CDR3 region has the DNA TGTGCCATCAGTGTAAGGATGGAAGCTTTCTTT. Translated: CAISVRMEAFF.

This clonotype came up a few times. This chain connects TRBV5-1 to TRBJ1-6; 9 nucleotides match TRBD1. Trimming removed 0 bases from V and 4 bases from J; junction bases left unmatched: 5. Germline lookup yields CDR1 SGHRS and CDR2 YFSETQ. The CDR3 has 17 amino acids. The CDR3 region has the DNA TGCGCCAGCAGCTTGGGTACCGGGACAGGGTATAATTCACCCCTCCACTTT. Its protein is CASSLGTGTGYNSPLHF.

The sample holds a few counts of this clonotype. This chain joins TRBV6-1 and TRBJ1-5, with D tentatively TRBD1 (6 bases). The CDR3 contains 13 residues. The V and J ends lost 7 bases and 7 bases respectively, with 14 bases between them. CDR1 and CDR2 from the germline V gene are MNHNS and SASEGT. CDR3 nucleotide sequence: TGTGCCAGCAACGAGGGGGGGGGCCAGCCCCAGCATTTT. Residues: CASNEGGGQPQHF.

CDR3 region: CATSERSYSNQPQHF. CDR3 DNA: TGTGCCACCAGTGAAAGAAGCTATAGCAATCAGCCCCAGCATTTT. The genes are TRBV24-1 and TRBJ1-5; D gene uncertain. The ends were cut back, 4 bases at V and 0 bases at J, with 9 bases in the middle. CDR1 and CDR2 (germline): KGHDR, SFDVKD. The length of the CDR3 is 15 residues.

In its sample, this clonotype was seen many times. The rearrangement uses TRBV20-1 and TRBJ2-7; 12 nucleotides align to TRBD2. This CDR3 spans 15 amino acids. Trimming at V came to 2 bases and at J to 6 bases, leaving 8 bases not matched to a gene. CDR1 is DFQATT and CDR2 is SNEGSKA in the germline V gene (reference sequence). CDR3 DNA sequence: TGCAGTGCTAGACCGGCTCTAGCGGGGGGGGGCGAGCAGTACTTC. Protein: CSARPALAGGGEQYF.

This clonotype was seen more than once but under ten times. The chain joins TRBV4-1 to TRBJ2-3; 7 bases match TRBD1. V lost 3 bases, J lost 2 bases, and 5 bases stayed unmatched. The CDR3 is 15 residues long. CDR1 and CDR2 (germline): MGHRA, YSYEKL. The CDR3 reads CASSQGQRDTDTQYF. The CDR3 region has the DNA TGCGCCAGCAGCCAGGGACAGCGAGACACAGATACGCAGTATTTT.

The chain recombines TRBV20-1 with TRBJ2-5, with 13 nucleotides matching TRBD2. The CDR3 sequence is 14 residues long. The V gene's germline CDR1 is DFQATT and CDR2 SNEGSKA (reference sequence). Trimming removed 6 bases from V and 5 bases from J; junction bases left unmatched: 6. CDR3 sequence (DNA): TGCAGTGCACTAGCGGGGGGGGGGCAGGAGACCCAGTACTTC. Protein sequence: CSALAGGGQETQYF.

This clonotype was counted between two and nine times. The chain joins TRBV5-4 to TRBJ2-2; possible D gene TRBD1, 5 bases. V lost 1 base to trimming and J lost 1 base, with 8 bases between them. In germline, CDR1 is SGHNT, CDR2 YYREEE (reference sequence). The CDR3 runs to 15 residues. CDR3 bases: TGTGCCAGCAGCTTGTATAGGGGGAACACCGGGGAGCTGTTTTTT. Residues: CASSLYRGNTGELFF.

The chain links TRBV5-8 to TRBJ2-1; TRBD2 agrees at 14 bases. V was clipped by 3 bases and J by 3 bases; unmatched bases: 8. Per germline, CDR1 SGHTS and CDR2 YDEGEE. This CDR3 spans 18 amino acids. DNA for the CDR3: TGTGCCAGCAGCTCGGGACTAGCGGGGGCCAAGAACTACAATGAGCAGTTCTTC. Its protein product is CASSSGLAGAKNYNEQFF.

At least ten counts were recorded for this clonotype. This chain joins TRBV5-1 and TRBJ2-3, with 9 bases fitting TRBD1. CDR1 is SGHRS and CDR2 is YFSETQ in the germline V gene. The J segment lost 2 bases and the V segment lost 6 bases, leaving 7 bases of the junction unmatched. CDR3 length: 15 amino acids. CDR3 DNA: TGCGCCAGCACCCACGGGACAGGGCACACAGATACGCAGTATTTT. As protein: CASTHGTGHTDTQYF. The entire variable domain, with the rest obtained from reference TRBV5-1 and TRBJ2-3, is as follows: KAGVTQTPRYLIKTRGQQVTLSCSPISGHRSVSWYQQTPGQGLQFLFEYFSETQRNKGNFPGRFSGRQFSNSRSEMNVSTLELGDSALYLCASTHGTGHTDTQYFGPGTRLTVL.

J is TRBJ2-3 and V is TRBV19; TRBD2 matches at 11 bases. J gave up 2 bases and V 1 base, and 2 bases lay outside the gene matches. The CDR3 runs to 16 residues. Germline assignment: CDR1 LNHDA and CDR2 SQIVND (reference sequence). CDR3 bases: TGTGCCAGTAGTATAGCTAGCGGGAGGCCCACAGATACGCAGTATTTT. It codes for CASSIASGRPTDTQYF. The entire variable domain, with the rest obtained from reference TRBV19 and TRBJ2-3, is as follows: DGGITQSPKYLFRKEGQNVTLSCEQNLNHDAMYWYRQDPGQGLRLIYYSQIVNDFQKGDIAEGYSVSREKKESFPLTVTSAQKNPTAFYLCASSIASGRPTDTQYFGPGTRLTVL.